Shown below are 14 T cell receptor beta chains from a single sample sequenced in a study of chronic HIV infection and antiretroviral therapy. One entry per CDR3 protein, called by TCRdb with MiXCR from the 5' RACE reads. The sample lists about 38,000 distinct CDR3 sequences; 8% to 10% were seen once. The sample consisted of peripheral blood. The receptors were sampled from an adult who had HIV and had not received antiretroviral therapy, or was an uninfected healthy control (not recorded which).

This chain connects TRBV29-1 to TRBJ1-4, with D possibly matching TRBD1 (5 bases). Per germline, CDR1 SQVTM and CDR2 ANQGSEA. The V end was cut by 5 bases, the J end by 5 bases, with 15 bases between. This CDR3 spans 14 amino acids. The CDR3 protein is CSVSPGTQNEKLFF. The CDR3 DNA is TGCAGCGTTAGCCCCGGGACGCAGAATGAAAAACTGTTTTTT.

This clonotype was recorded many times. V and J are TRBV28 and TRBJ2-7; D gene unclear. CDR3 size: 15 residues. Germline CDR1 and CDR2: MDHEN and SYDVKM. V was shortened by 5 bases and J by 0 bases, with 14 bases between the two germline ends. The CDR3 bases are TGTGCCAGCAGTACCAATGGGGTCCCCTCCTACGAGCAGTACTTC. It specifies CASSTNGVPSYEQYF. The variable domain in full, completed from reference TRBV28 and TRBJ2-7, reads DVKVTQSSRYLVKRTGEKVFLECVQDMDHENMFWYRQDPGLGLRLIYFSYDVKMKEKGDIPEGYSVSREKKERFSLILESASTNQTSMYLCASSTNGVPSYEQYFGPGTRLTVT.

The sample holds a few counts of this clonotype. The CDR3 sequence is CATQGLRNSPLHF. DNA for the CDR3: TGTGCCACACAGGGCCTCCGGAATTCACCCCTCCACTTT. This chain connects TRBV6-2 or TRBV6-3 to TRBJ1-6; D possibly corresponds to TRBD1 (6 bases). CDR3 length: 13 residues. Deletions cut 10 bases from V and 7 bases from J, with 14 bases between. Looked up from germline, CDR1 is MNHEY and CDR2 is SVGEGT.

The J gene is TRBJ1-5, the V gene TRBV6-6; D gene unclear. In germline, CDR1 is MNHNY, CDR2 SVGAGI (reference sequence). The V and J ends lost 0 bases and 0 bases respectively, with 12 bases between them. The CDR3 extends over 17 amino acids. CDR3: CASSYSLEEYSNQPQHF. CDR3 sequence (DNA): TGTGCCAGCAGTTACTCGTTGGAGGAGTATAGCAATCAGCCCCAGCATTTT.

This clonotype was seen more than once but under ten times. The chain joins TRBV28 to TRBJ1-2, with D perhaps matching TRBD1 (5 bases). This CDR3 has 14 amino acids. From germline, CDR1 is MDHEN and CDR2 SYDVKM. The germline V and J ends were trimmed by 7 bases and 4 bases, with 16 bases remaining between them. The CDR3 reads CASTKDITIYGYTF. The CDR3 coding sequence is TGTGCCAGCACTAAGGACATTACTATCTATGGCTACACCTTC.

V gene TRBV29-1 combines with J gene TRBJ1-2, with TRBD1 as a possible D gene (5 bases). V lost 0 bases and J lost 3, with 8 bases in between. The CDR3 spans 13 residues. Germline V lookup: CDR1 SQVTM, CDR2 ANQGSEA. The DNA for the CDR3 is TGCAGCGTTGAAGAGGCAGGGTACTATGGCTACACCTTC. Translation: CSVEEAGYYGYTF.

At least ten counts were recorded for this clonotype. CDR3 sequence: CASSPYQETQYF. The CDR3 DNA sequence: TGTGCCAGCTCACCGTACCAAGAGACCCAGTACTTC. The chain combines TRBV18 with TRBJ2-5; no definite D call. V lost 3 bases and J 0 bases, leaving 2 bases between the germline ends. CDR3 length: 12 residues. The germline V gene has CDR1 KGHSH and CDR2 LQKENI.

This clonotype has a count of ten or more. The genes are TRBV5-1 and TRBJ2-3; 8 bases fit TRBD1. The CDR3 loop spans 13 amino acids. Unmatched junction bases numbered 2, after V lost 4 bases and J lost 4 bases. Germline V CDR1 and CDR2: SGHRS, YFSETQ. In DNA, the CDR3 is TGCGCCAGCAGCGTGGACAGGGCAGATACGCAGTATTTT. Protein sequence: CASSVDRADTQYF.

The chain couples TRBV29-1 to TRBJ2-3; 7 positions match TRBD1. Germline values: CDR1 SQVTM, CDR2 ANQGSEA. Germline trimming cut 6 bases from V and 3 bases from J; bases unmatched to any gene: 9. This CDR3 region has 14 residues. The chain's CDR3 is CSVAGTATTDTQYF. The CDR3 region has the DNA TGCAGCGTAGCCGGGACAGCGACTACAGATACGCAGTATTTT.

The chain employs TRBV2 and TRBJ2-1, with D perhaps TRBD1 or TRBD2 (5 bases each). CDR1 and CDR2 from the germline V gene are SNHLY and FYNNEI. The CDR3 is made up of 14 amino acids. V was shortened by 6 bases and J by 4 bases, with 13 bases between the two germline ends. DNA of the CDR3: TGTGCCAGCAGCAACCGGGACGGGTACAATGAGCAGTTCTTC. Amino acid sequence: CASSNRDGYNEQFF.

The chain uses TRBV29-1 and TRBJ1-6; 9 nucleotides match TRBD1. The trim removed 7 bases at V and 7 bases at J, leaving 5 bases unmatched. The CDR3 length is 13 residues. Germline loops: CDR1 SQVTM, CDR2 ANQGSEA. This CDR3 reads CSAMTGGNSPLHF. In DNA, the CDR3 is TGCAGCGCCATGACAGGGGGGAATTCACCCCTCCACTTT.

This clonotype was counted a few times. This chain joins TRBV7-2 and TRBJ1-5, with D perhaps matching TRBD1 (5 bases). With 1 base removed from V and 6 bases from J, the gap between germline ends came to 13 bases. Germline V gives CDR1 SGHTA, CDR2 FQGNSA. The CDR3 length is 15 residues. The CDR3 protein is CASSLGGAGSQPQHF. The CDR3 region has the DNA TGTGCCAGCAGCTTAGGGGGAGCAGGGTCTCAGCCCCAGCATTTT.

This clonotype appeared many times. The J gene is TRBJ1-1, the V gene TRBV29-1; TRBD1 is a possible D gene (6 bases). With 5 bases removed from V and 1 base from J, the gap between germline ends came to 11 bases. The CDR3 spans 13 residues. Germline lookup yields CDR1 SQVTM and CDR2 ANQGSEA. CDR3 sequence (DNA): TGCAGCGTTTCCCGACAGGCGAACACTGAAGCTTTCTTT. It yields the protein CSVSRQANTEAFF.

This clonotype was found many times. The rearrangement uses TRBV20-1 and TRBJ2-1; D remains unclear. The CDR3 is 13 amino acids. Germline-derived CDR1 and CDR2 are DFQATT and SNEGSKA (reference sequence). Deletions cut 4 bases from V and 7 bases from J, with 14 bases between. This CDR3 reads CSATPKGPNEQFF. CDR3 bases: TGCAGTGCTACCCCCAAGGGTCCTAATGAGCAGTTCTTC.